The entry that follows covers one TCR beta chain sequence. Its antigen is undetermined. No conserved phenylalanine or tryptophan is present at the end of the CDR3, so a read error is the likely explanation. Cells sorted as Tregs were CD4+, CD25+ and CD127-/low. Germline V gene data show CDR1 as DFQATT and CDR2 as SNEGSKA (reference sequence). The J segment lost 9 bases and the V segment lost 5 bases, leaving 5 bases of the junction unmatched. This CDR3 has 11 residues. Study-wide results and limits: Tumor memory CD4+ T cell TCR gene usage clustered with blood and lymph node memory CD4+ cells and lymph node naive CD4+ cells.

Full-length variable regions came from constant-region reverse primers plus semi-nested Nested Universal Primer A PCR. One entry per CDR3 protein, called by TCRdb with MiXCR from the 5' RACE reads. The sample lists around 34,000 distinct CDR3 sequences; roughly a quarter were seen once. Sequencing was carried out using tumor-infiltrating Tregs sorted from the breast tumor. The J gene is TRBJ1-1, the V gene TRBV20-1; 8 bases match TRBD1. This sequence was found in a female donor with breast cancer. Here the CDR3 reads CSAPGTGKAFL. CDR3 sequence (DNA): TGCAGTGCTCCCGGGACAGGAAAAGCTTTCCTT.